A selection of T cell receptor beta chains follows, all from one sample in a study of T cells in tuberculosis. The assay was immunoSEQ multiplex PCR, and TCRdb's table has in-frame clones only and misses some. The sample carries approximately 53,000 clones, about 95% recorded once. This specimen consisted of PBMCs, obtained at tuberculosis diagnosis. The receptors shown here come from an adult with tuberculosis. CDR3s include the opening cysteine and the closing phenylalanine or tryptophan. Fields, in order: V gene, D gene, J gene, clone size, CDR3 protein, CDR3 DNA. D genes are given only for firm matches. For some rows the clone size is stated as once, few or many, or as a class when expanded; others skip it.

V gene: TRBV2
D gene: -
J gene: TRBJ2-2
clone size: few
CDR3 protein: CASAQLGPDNRNTGELFF
CDR3 DNA: TGTGCCAGCGCCCAATTAGGACCGGACAACCGGAACACCGGGGAGCTGTTTTTT

V gene: TRBV5-6
D gene: TRBD2
J gene: TRBJ2-1
clone size: -
CDR3 protein: CASRPLAGASYNEQFF
CDR3 DNA: TGTGCCAGCAGACCATTAGCGGGAGCGTCCTACAATGAGCAGTTCTTC

V gene: TRBV30
D gene: TRBD1
J gene: TRBJ1-2
clone size: -
CDR3 protein: CAWRAGTGNGYTF
CDR3 DNA: TGTGCCTGGAGAGCCGGGACAGGGAATGGCTACACCTTC

V gene: TRBV19
D gene: TRBD1
J gene: TRBJ1-5
clone size: -
CDR3 protein: CASSPSTGWGNQPQHF
CDR3 DNA: TGTGCCAGTAGTCCTTCGACAGGGTGGGGCAATCAGCCCCAGCATTTT

V gene: TRBV11-2
D gene: -
J gene: TRBJ2-3
clone size: -
CDR3 protein: CASSLGGAPTDTQYF
CDR3 DNA: TGTGCCAGCAGCTTAGGTGGGGCCCCCACAGATACGCAGTATTTT

V gene: TRBV7-8
D gene: TRBD1
J gene: TRBJ1-6
clone size: -
CDR3 protein: CASSSRDRVNSPLHF
CDR3 DNA: TGTGCCAGCAGCTCCCGGGACAGGGTTAATTCACCCCTCCACTTT

V gene: TRBV30
D gene: -
J gene: TRBJ1-3
clone size: -
CDR3 protein: CAWRTGGGNTIYF
CDR3 DNA: TGTGCCTGGAGGACCGGGGGTGGAAACACCATATATTTT

V gene: TRBV28
D gene: TRBD1
J gene: TRBJ1-2
clone size: -
CDR3 protein: CASSPGTGNYGYTF
CDR3 DNA: TGTGCCAGCAGTCCGGGGACAGGGAACTATGGCTACACCTTC

V gene: TRBV7-2
D gene: -
J gene: TRBJ1-1
clone size: -
CDR3 protein: CASSSTPPTEAFF
CDR3 DNA: TGTGCCAGCAGCTCGACACCTCCCACTGAAGCTTTCTTT

V gene: TRBV30
D gene: -
J gene: TRBJ1-1
clone size: -
CDR3 protein: CAWSRDIEAFF
CDR3 DNA: TGTGCCTGGAGCCGAGATATTGAAGCTTTCTTT

V gene: TRBV2
D gene: -
J gene: TRBJ2-3
clone size: once
CDR3 protein: CASAEGDTQYF
CDR3 DNA: TGTGCCAGTGCGGAGGGAGATACGCAGTATTTT

V gene: TRBV29-1
D gene: TRBD1
J gene: TRBJ2-5
clone size: -
CDR3 protein: CSASFPGTGVVGAETQYF
CDR3 DNA: TGCAGCGCCAGTTTTCCCGGGACAGGGGTTGTCGGGGCGGAGACCCAGTACTTC

V gene: TRBV5-1
D gene: TRBD1
J gene: TRBJ1-1
clone size: -
CDR3 protein: CASSPYSQGARNTEAFF
CDR3 DNA: TGCGCCAGCAGCCCATATTCACAGGGGGCGCGGAACACTGAAGCTTTCTTT

V gene: TRBV18
D gene: -
J gene: TRBJ1-5
clone size: -
CDR3 protein: CASSLGGGAQPQHF
CDR3 DNA: TGTGCCAGCTCACTTGGGGGGGGAGCCCAGCCCCAGCATTTT

V gene: TRBV6-1
D gene: TRBD1
J gene: TRBJ1-5
clone size: -
CDR3 protein: CARSRDRGNQPQHF
CDR3 DNA: TGTGCCAGGTCCCGGGACAGGGGTAATCAGCCCCAGCATTTT

V gene: TRBV7-2
D gene: TRBD1
J gene: TRBJ1-4
clone size: -
CDR3 protein: CASSRGQLEKLFF
CDR3 DNA: TGTGCCAGCAGCCGGGGACAGTTAGAAAAACTGTTTTTT

V gene: TRBV5-4
D gene: -
J gene: TRBJ2-1
clone size: -
CDR3 protein: CASSLSTGSYNEQFF
CDR3 DNA: TGTGCCAGCAGCTTGTCCACAGGCTCCTACAATGAGCAGTTCTTC

V gene: TRBV19
D gene: TRBD1
J gene: TRBJ2-2
clone size: -
CDR3 protein: CASKAGGNTGELFF
CDR3 DNA: TGTGCCAGTAAAGCAGGGGGCAATACCGGGGAGCTGTTTTTT

V gene: TRBV14
D gene: -
J gene: TRBJ1-4
clone size: -
CDR3 protein: CASSPNDNSLTVRNEKLFF
CDR3 DNA: TGTGCCAGCAGCCCGAACGACAACTCCCTGACAGTCCGAAATGAAAAACTGTTTTTT

V gene: TRBV7-2
D gene: -
J gene: TRBJ2-1
clone size: -
CDR3 protein: CASSGQNEQFF
CDR3 DNA: TGTGCCAGCAGCGGACAGAATGAGCAGTTCTTC

V gene: TRBV7-2
D gene: TRBD1
J gene: TRBJ2-2
clone size: -
CDR3 protein: CASSPRTGTGDTGELFF
CDR3 DNA: TGTGCCAGCAGCCCAAGAACCGGGACAGGGGACACCGGGGAGCTGTTTTTT

V gene: TRBV4-1
D gene: -
J gene: TRBJ1-6
clone size: -
CDR3 protein: CASSQGQDRPNSPLHF
CDR3 DNA: TGCGCCAGCAGCCAAGGTCAGGACAGACCTAATTCACCCCTCCACTTT

V gene: TRBV7-9
D gene: TRBD1
J gene: TRBJ1-2
clone size: -
CDR3 protein: CASSRPTGENGYTF
CDR3 DNA: TGTGCCAGCAGCCGGCCCACAGGGGAAAATGGCTACACCTTC

V gene: TRBV29-1
D gene: TRBD1
J gene: TRBJ1-1
clone size: -
CDR3 protein: CSAWDRSNTEAFF
CDR3 DNA: TGCAGCGCCTGGGACAGGTCTAACACTGAAGCTTTCTTT

V gene: TRBV2
D gene: -
J gene: TRBJ2-3
clone size: -
CDR3 protein: CASRQTASTDTQYF
CDR3 DNA: TGTGCCAGCAGGCAGACAGCTAGCACAGATACGCAGTATTTT

V gene: TRBV5-4
D gene: TRBD2
J gene: TRBJ2-3
clone size: -
CDR3 protein: CASSVPLAGGGDTQYF
CDR3 DNA: TGTGCCAGCAGCGTTCCTCTAGCGGGAGGTGGGGATACGCAGTATTTT

V gene: TRBV30
D gene: TRBD2
J gene: TRBJ2-7
clone size: -
CDR3 protein: CAWRVGGSDEQYF
CDR3 DNA: TGTGCCTGGAGGGTAGGCGGGAGCGACGAGCAGTACTTC

V gene: TRBV28
D gene: TRBD1
J gene: TRBJ1-2
clone size: once
CDR3 protein: CASTTGESGYTF
CDR3 DNA: TGTGCCAGCACGACAGGGGAGTCGGGCTACACCTTC

V gene: TRBV27
D gene: -
J gene: TRBJ2-7
clone size: -
CDR3 protein: CASSYTRTEYEQYF
CDR3 DNA: TGTGCCAGCAGCTACACCCGGACTGAGTACGAGCAGTACTTC

V gene: TRBV30
D gene: TRBD1
J gene: TRBJ2-3
clone size: -
CDR3 protein: CAWAPGQGAEDTQYF
CDR3 DNA: TGTGCCTGGGCTCCGGGACAGGGGGCCGAGGATACGCAGTATTTT

V gene: TRBV7-9
D gene: -
J gene: TRBJ1-3
clone size: -
CDR3 protein: CASSLISRSGNTIYF
CDR3 DNA: TGTGCCAGCAGCTTAATCTCGCGCTCTGGAAACACCATATATTTT

V gene: TRBV5-1
D gene: -
J gene: TRBJ1-3
clone size: -
CDR3 protein: CASSPPQRNTIYF
CDR3 DNA: TGCGCCAGCAGCCCCCCACAGAGAAACACCATATATTTT

V gene: TRBV29-1
D gene: -
J gene: TRBJ1-5
clone size: once
CDR3 protein: CSVSDSFSQPQHF
CDR3 DNA: TGCAGCGTCTCTGACAGCTTTAGTCAGCCCCAGCATTTT